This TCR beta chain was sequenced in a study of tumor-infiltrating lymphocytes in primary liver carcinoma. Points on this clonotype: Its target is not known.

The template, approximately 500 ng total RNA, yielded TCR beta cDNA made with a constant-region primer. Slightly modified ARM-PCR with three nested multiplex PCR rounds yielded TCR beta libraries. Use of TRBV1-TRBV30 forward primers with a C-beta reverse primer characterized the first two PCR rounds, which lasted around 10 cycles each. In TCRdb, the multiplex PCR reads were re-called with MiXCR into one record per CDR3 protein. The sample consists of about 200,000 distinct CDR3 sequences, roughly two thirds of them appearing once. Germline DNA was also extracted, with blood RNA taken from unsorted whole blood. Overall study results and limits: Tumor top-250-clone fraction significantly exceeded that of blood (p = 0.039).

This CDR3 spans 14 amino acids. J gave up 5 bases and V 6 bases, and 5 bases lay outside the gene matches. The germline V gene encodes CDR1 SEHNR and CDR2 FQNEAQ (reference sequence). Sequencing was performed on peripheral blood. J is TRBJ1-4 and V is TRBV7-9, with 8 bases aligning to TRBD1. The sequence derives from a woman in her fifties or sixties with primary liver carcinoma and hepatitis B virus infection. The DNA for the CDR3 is TGTGCCAGCAGGTTGGACAGGGCGAATGAAAAACTGTTTTTT. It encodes CASRLDRANEKLFF.